Listed below are T cell receptor beta chains from one sample, sequenced in a study of T-cell reconstitution after alpha-beta-depleted transplantation in children. Via MiXCR, TCRdb re-called the PCR reads, giving one row per CDR3 protein. The data contain about 120,000 distinct CDR3 sequences, under 13% of them singletons. The starting material was PBMCs from the stem cell graft donor, obtained from the stem cell graft. The source of these receptors is a human donor who donated a stem cell graft to a child with acute lymphoblastic leukemia. Each CDR3 is given with its conserved first and last residue. Each record gives: J gene, clone size, V gene, D gene, CDR3 DNA, CDR3 protein. A D gene is named only where the DNA matches it firmly. Where a row states a size, it is once, few, many or the class of an expanded clone; other rows omit it.

>TRBJ2-7|many|TRBV6-2/TRBV6-3|-
TGTGCCAGCAGTTACTCCCAGGGCCTGGGTCGGAACTTC
CASSYSQGLGRNF
>TRBJ1-5|once|TRBV4-3|-
TGCGCCAGCAGCCGTTCGTCAGGGAGCAAGGAGCCCCAGCATTTT
CASSRSSGSKEPQHF
>TRBJ2-3|many|TRBV7-9|TRBD1
TGTGCCAGCAGCTCCGATCGACAGGGAGCAGATACGCAGTATTTT
CASSSDRQGADTQYF
>TRBJ2-3|many|TRBV27|TRBD2
TGTGCCAGCAGTCCTCTCTCTAGCGGGAGATTGGACACGCAGTATTTT
CASSPLSSGRLDTQYF
>TRBJ1-2|-|TRBV5-6|-
TGTGCCAGCAGCTTGGATCGTTATGGCTACACCTTC
CASSLDRYGYTF
>TRBJ2-5|many|TRBV5-1|-
TGCGCCAGCAGCGTCCAGCAAGAGACCCAGTACTTC
CASSVQQETQYF
>TRBJ2-2|many|TRBV5-1|-
TGCGCCAGCAGCTTGCCCGCGAACACCGGGGAGCTGTTTTTT
CASSLPANTGELFF
>TRBJ1-1|many|TRBV14|-
TGTGCCAGCAGTAGGATGGGGCAGGGTGACACTGAAGCTTTCTTT
CASSRMGQGDTEAFF
>TRBJ2-1|many|TRBV7-8|-
TGTGCCAGCAGCCTCCGGAGCTCTGGTTCCTACAATGAGCAGTTCTTC
CASSLRSSGSYNEQFF
>TRBJ1-2|few|TRBV20-1|TRBD1
TGCAGTGCTTTGGACAGGCAAAACTATGGCTACACCTTC
CSALDRQNYGYTF
>TRBJ2-7|-|TRBV4-2|TRBD2
TGTGCCAGCAGCCAAGACGCTAGCGGGAGCGAAGAGCAGTACTTC
CASSQDASGSEEQYF
>TRBJ2-5|many|TRBV4-3|-
TGCGCCAGCAGCTCCCCAGGGCGGAGGGCCCAGTACTTC
CASSSPGRRAQYF
>TRBJ2-1|many|TRBV7-2|TRBD1
TGTGCCAGCAGCCCAGACAGGGGACGGGTGCAGTTCTTC
CASSPDRGRVQFF
>TRBJ2-3|many|TRBV7-6|TRBD2
TGTGCCAGCAGCCCGGGGGGTAGGACGCAGTATTTT
CASSPGGRTQYF
>TRBJ2-6|many|TRBV9|TRBD1
TGTGCCAGCAGCGTAGCCGGGACAGGGGCAAAAACCGTCCTGACTTTC
CASSVAGTGAKTVLTF
>TRBJ2-5|many|TRBV6-1|-
TGTGCCAGCACCTACGGCGGGAAGGAGACCCAGTACTTC
CASTYGGKETQYF
>TRBJ1-2|few|TRBV30|TRBD1
TGTGCCTGGGGACTGGACAGGGTGGCCGGCTACACCTTC
CAWGLDRVAGYTF
>TRBJ2-1|many|TRBV24-1|TRBD2
TGTGCCACCAGTGACCGACTAGCGGGAACCTACAATGAGCAGTTCTTC
CATSDRLAGTYNEQFF